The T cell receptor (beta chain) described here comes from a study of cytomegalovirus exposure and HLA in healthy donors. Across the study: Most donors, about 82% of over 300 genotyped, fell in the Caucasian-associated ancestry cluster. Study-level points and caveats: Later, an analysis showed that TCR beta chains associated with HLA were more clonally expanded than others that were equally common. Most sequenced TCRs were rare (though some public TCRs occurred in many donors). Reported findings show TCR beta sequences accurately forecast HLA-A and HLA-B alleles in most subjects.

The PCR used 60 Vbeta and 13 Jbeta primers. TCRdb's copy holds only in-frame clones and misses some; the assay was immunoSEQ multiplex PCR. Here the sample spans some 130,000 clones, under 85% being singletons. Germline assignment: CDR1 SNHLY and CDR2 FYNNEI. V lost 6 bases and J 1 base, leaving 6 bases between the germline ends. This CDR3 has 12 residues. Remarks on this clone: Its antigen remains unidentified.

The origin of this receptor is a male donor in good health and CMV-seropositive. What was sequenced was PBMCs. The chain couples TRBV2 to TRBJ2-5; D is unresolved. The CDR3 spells CASSRLQETQYF. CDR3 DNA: TGTGCCAGCAGCAGGCTCCAAGAGACCCAGTACTTC. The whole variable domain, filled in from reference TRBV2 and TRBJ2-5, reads EPEVTQTPSHQVTQMGQEVILRCVPISNHLYFYWYRQILGQKVEFLVSFYNNEISEKSEIFDDQFSVERPDGSNFTLKIRSTKLEDSAMYFCASSRLQETQYFGPGTRLLVL.